The entry that follows covers one T cell receptor beta chain sequence. The sample originates from a study of shared clonotypes between healthy human individuals. Study-level background: Each donor contributed plates that comprised three CD4 naive, three CD4 memory, two CD8 naive and one CD8 memory.

The germline V gene has CDR1 MNHEY and CDR2 SMNVEV (reference sequence). V lost 3 bases, J lost 3 bases, and 23 bases lay in between. The CDR3 has 18 residues. Assay execution took place at the deep level. Authors' data handling: In the immunoSEQ data, sequences were junction-only and lacked quality scores, so filtering differed. Clones were sequenced by immunoSEQ multiplex PCR, and TCRdb holds only the in-frame ones, with some missing. V, J and clone size are those of that table, while D and trimming were read from the DNA. The sample records 2.3 million or so clones, over 85% being singletons. Sequenced: naive CD4+ T cells from PBMCs. The subset denotes: CD45RA+ positively selected. This chain connects TRBV27 to TRBJ1-1; D may be TRBD1 (5 bases). The clonotype comes from a man between 18 and 35 years old in good health. Some clones in this sample may be carry-over from other donors' samples. The CDR3 spells CASSLSRGVSKTYTEAFF. CDR3 DNA sequence: TGTGCCAGCAGTTTGAGCCGGGGGGTGTCGAAGACATACACTGAAGCTTTCTTT.